This paragraph covers one T cell receptor (beta chain) sequence. Germline CDR1 and CDR2: MNHEY and SMNVEV (reference sequence). V was shortened by 3 bases and J by 8 bases, with 14 bases between the two germline ends. The CDR3 length is 13 residues. The time point denotes: pretreatment peripheral blood. Patients were living with locally advanced or metastatic urothelial carcinoma. Clones were sequenced by immunoSEQ multiplex PCR, and TCRdb holds only the in-frame ones, with some missing. This table has about 95,000 clones, around 90% appearing once. The data derive from a study of PD-L1 blockade in urothelial cancer.

This sequence joins TRBV27 and TRBJ2-7; D may be TRBD1 (5 bases). The sequencing here drew on PBMCs, taken around atezolizumab (anti-PD-L1) treatment. The receptor comes from a man aged 55 to 70 with urothelial cancer. CDR3 in DNA: TGTGCCAGCAGTTTTCGGGCAGGGCTCAAGCAGTACTTC. Protein product: CASSFRAGLKQYF.